These 24 T cell receptor beta chains were all obtained from the same sample, sequenced in a study of cytomegalovirus exposure and HLA in healthy donors (dated by TCRdb to the late 2010s). The method was the immunoSEQ multiplex PCR assay. For the multiplex PCR, a mixture combining 60 forward primers for TCR Vbeta segments and 13 reverse primers for TCR Jbeta segments was used. TCRdb obtained this table from immuneACCESS and retained in-frame rearrangements with V and J assigned. These tables miss some clones; where compared with another copy, unresolved V genes account for less than half of the shortfall, and the remainder is unexplained. This sample comprises 80,000 to 130,000 clones, 65% to 75% of them detected only once. Together, the top ten hold about 4.5% of the sample. Material: PBMCs. Receptors originate from a woman in her late teens or twenties in good health and CMV-seropositive.

The chain employs TRBV28 and TRBJ2-3; D gene uncertain. Between the trimmed V and J ends, which lost 5 bases and 4 bases, there was a span of 7 bases. The CDR3 is 12 residues long. The V gene's germline CDR1 is MDHEN and CDR2 SYDVKM. CDR3 loop: CASSPVPDTQYF. The DNA of the CDR3 is TGTGCCAGCAGTCCAGTACCAGATACGCAGTATTTT.

CDR3 sequence: CSVTVTSGELFF. CDR3 bases: TGCAGCGTTACAGTTACCTCCGGGGAGCTGTTTTTT. The rearrangement links TRBV29-1 to TRBJ2-2; D is uncertain. The CDR3 extends over 12 amino acids. V dropped 5 bases and J dropped 6 bases, with 10 bases sitting between them. Germline loops: CDR1 SQVTM, CDR2 ANQGSEA.

The J gene is TRBJ1-1, the V gene TRBV6-6; tentatively, D is TRBD1 (5 bases). V was pared by 7 bases and J by 3 bases, with 12 bases between. CDR1 MNHNY and CDR2 SVGAGI come from the germline V gene (reference sequence). This CDR3 is built from 13 residues. CDR3 in amino acids: CASNRGDYTEAFF. The CDR3 region has the DNA TGTGCCAGCAATCGGGGGGACTACACTGAAGCTTTCTTT.

The rearrangement uses TRBV27 and TRBJ2-2; 7 bases align to TRBD1. Trimming at V came to 0 bases and at J to 1 base, leaving 5 bases not matched to a gene. The CDR3 loop spans 17 amino acids. Germline V gene lookup returns CDR1 MNHEY and CDR2 SMNVEV (reference sequence). Here the CDR3 reads CASSLSYGQVNTGELFF. The CDR3 nucleotides are TGTGCCAGCAGTTTATCCTACGGACAGGTGAACACCGGGGAGCTGTTTTTT.

The chain links TRBV28 to TRBJ1-5; TRBD1 matches 7 bases. V shed 7 bases, J shed 3 bases, and the junction held 9 bases outside the gene matches. In germline, CDR1 is MDHEN, CDR2 SYDVKM. The CDR3 totals 15 residues. The CDR3 region has the DNA TGTGCCAGCATTTCCGGACAGGCGTACAATCAGCCCCAGCATTTT. Translation: CASISGQAYNQPQHF.

The V and J genes are TRBV4-3 and TRBJ2-7; 7 nucleotides align to TRBD2. The V gene's germline CDR1 is LGHNA and CDR2 YSLEER. The CDR3 is 20 residues long. J was trimmed by 3 bases and V by 1 base; bases with no gene match: 21. CDR3 in DNA: TGCGCCAGCAGCCAAGCCCAGGCGGTCTCTTCCGGGACTATCTTCTACGAGCAGTACTTC. Protein product: CASSQAQAVSSGTIFYEQYF.

V usage is TRBV28 and J usage is TRBJ2-7; 9 nucleotides match TRBD1. Trimming cost V 7 bases and J 5 bases; bases outside gene matches: 6. Germline V gene lookup returns CDR1 MDHEN and CDR2 SYDVKM. The CDR3 sequence is 13 residues long. Written as DNA, the CDR3 is TGTGCCAGCAACCGGGACAGGGTGGACGAGCAGTACTTC. It translates to CASNRDRVDEQYF.

The chain is built from TRBV2 and TRBJ1-2, with D possibly TRBD1 on 6 matching bases. The ends were cut back, 6 bases at V and 7 bases at J, with 18 bases in the middle. CDR1 is SNHLY, CDR2 FYNNEI, per germline. The CDR3 is 14 residues long. In DNA form, the CDR3 reads TGTGCCAGCAGGGGCGCGGGGGGCAGAGTTGGCTACACCTTC. This translates into CASRGAGGRVGYTF.

This clone was counted only a few times. The chain recombines TRBV19 with TRBJ1-1, with a possible D match to TRBD1 (5 bases). V gave up 4 bases and J gave up 1 base, with 10 bases separating them. The CDR3 runs to 14 residues. Per the germline V gene, CDR1 is LNHDA and CDR2 is SQIVND (reference sequence). The CDR3 sequence: CASSRGLTNTEAFF. As DNA, the CDR3 is TGTGCCAGTAGTAGGGGACTCACGAACACTGAAGCTTTCTTT.

The table lists this clone with a count of one. The rearrangement links TRBV25-1 to TRBJ1-3; a weak D match, TRBD1 (6 bases). Germline V CDR1 and CDR2: MGHDK, SYGVNS. The CDR3 is 17 residues long. V was pared by 2 bases and J by 0 bases, with 14 bases between. This chain's CDR3 is CASSEIQGTISGNTIYF. In DNA form, the CDR3 reads TGTGCCAGCAGTGAAATCCAGGGGACTATCTCTGGAAACACCATATATTTT.

The chain recombines TRBV4-3 with TRBJ1-1; no reliable D call. CDR3 size: 13 residues. Trimming stripped 3 bases from V and 3 bases from J, with 8 bases between. CDR1 is LGHNA and CDR2 is YSLEER in the germline V gene. The CDR3 protein is CASSQEGDTEAFF. The CDR3 DNA follows: TGCGCCAGCAGCCAGGAGGGTGACACTGAAGCTTTCTTT.

This clone has a handful of counts. The rearrangement joins TRBV28 to TRBJ2-5, with D perhaps TRBD2 (6 bases). This CDR3 is 15 amino acids long. V lost 6 bases and J 3 bases, leaving 17 bases between the germline ends. Germline CDR1 MDHEN, CDR2 SYDVKM. CDR3 DNA: TGTGCCAGCAGGCTATTGATGCGGGAAAAAGAGACCCAGTACTTC. Encoded protein: CASRLLMREKETQYF.

This clone appeared a single time. J is TRBJ1-6 and V is TRBV4-3, with D perhaps TRBD1 (6 bases). The CDR3 is made up of 17 amino acids. V dropped 0 bases and J dropped 1 base, with 10 bases sitting between them. Germline CDR1 and CDR2: LGHNA and YSLEER. CDR3 loop: CASSQEGGVSYNSPLHF. The DNA of the CDR3 is TGCGCCAGCAGCCAAGAAGGGGGGGTGTCCTATAATTCACCCCTCCACTTT.

This clone showed up just a few times. The chain is built from TRBV28 and TRBJ1-1; 10 bases fit TRBD1. The V gene end was trimmed by 11 bases and the J gene end by 3 bases; junction bases not matched to a gene: 3. Germline V gene lookup returns CDR1 MDHEN and CDR2 SYDVKM. CDR3 size: 12 residues. The CDR3 nucleotides read TGTGCCGGGGGGACAGGGGACACTGAAGCTTTCTTT. This sequence encodes CAGGTGDTEAFF.

This clone was detected a few times. This sequence joins TRBV7-2 and TRBJ1-5; 10 nucleotides match TRBD1. The CDR3 runs 15 residues. V lost 2 bases, J lost 5 bases, and 3 bases stayed unmatched. Germline V CDR1 and CDR2: SGHTA, FQGNSA. CDR3 coding DNA: TGTGCCAGCAGCTTAATTGGGACAGGGGATCAGCCCCAGCATTTT. Translation gives CASSLIGTGDQPQHF. The full variable domain, with the rest looked up from reference TRBV7-2 and TRBJ1-5, is GAGVSQSPSNKVTEKGKDVELRCDPISGHTALYWYRQSLGQGLEFLIYFQGNSAPDKSGLPSDRFSAERTGGSVSTLTIQRTQQEDSAVYLCASSLIGTGDQPQHFGDGTRLSIL.

This rearrangement joins TRBV27 to TRBJ2-3, with TRBD2 identical over 7 bases. Germline CDR1 is MNHEY and CDR2 is SMNVEV (reference sequence). This CDR3 is 14 amino acids long. V lost 6 bases and J lost 5; bases outside the gene matches: 8. CDR3 in amino acids: CASRTGLVGDTQYF. The CDR3 DNA reads TGTGCCAGCAGAACCGGACTAGTTGGAGATACGCAGTATTTT.

In its sample, this clone was seen a few times. The chain links TRBV30 to TRBJ1-4; D is ambiguous. Germline-derived CDR1 and CDR2 are GTSNPN and SVGIG (reference sequence). V was shortened by 0 bases and J by 11 bases, with 10 bases between the two germline ends. This CDR3 comprises 12 residues. CDR3 DNA sequence: TGTGCCTGGAGTGTACACGCGGGGAAACTGTTTTTT. Its translation is CAWSVHAGKLFF.

The count of this clone is one. The V call is TRBV28, the J call TRBJ1-4; 7 bases line up with TRBD1. The J segment lost 3 bases and the V segment lost 3 bases, leaving 4 bases of the junction unmatched. Germline CDR1 is MDHEN and CDR2 is SYDVKM. This CDR3 has 15 residues. The CDR3: CASSLPTGPNEKLFF. CDR3 bases: TGTGCCAGCAGTTTGCCGACAGGGCCTAATGAAAAACTGTTTTTT.

This rearrangement joins TRBV28 to TRBJ1-1; the D gene is possibly TRBD1 (5 bases). The CDR3 totals 13 residues. V lost 7 bases and J 1 base, leaving 10 bases between the germline ends. Germline CDR1 and CDR2: MDHEN and SYDVKM. This CDR3 reads CASIPGGNTEAFF. DNA for the CDR3: TGTGCCAGCATCCCGGGGGGGAACACTGAAGCTTTCTTT.

J is TRBJ1-3 and V is TRBV5-1; 7 positions match TRBD1. Germline V gives CDR1 SGHRS, CDR2 YFSETQ. The ends lost 0 bases at V and 2 bases at J; junction bases unmatched: 14. The CDR3 has 19 residues. CDR3 protein: CASSLEPLPGTAAGNTIYF. In nucleotides, the CDR3 is TGCGCCAGCAGCTTGGAACCACTACCCGGGACAGCGGCTGGAAACACCATATATTTT.

The chain carries TRBV10-3 and TRBJ2-2; 10 bases agree with TRBD2. The CDR3 has 16 amino acids. Looked up from germline, CDR1 is ENHRY and CDR2 is SYGVKD. V lost 2 bases and J lost 4; bases outside the gene matches: 4. The CDR3 sequence: CAISERASGSTGELFF. DNA for the CDR3: TGTGCCATCAGTGAGAGGGCTAGCGGGAGCACCGGGGAGCTGTTTTTT.

This chain connects TRBV29-1 to TRBJ1-1; D gene unclear. Germline lookup yields CDR1 SQVTM and CDR2 ANQGSEA. V dropped 3 bases and J dropped 4 bases, with 12 bases sitting between them. CDR3 size: 13 residues. The CDR3 loop is CSVERIEATEAFF. CDR3 DNA: TGCAGCGTTGAGCGCATAGAGGCCACTGAAGCTTTCTTT.

The genes are TRBV5-1 and TRBJ2-3; TRBD2 matches at 11 bases. The CDR3 runs 18 residues. Germline trimming cut 1 base from V and 0 bases from J; bases unmatched to any gene: 7. Germline loops: CDR1 SGHRS, CDR2 YFSETQ. CDR3 loop: CASSLTSGSQSSTDTQYF. The CDR3 DNA follows: TGCGCCAGCAGCTTGACTAGCGGGAGCCAGTCTAGCACAGATACGCAGTATTTT.

The chain uses TRBV5-6 and TRBJ2-3, with TRBD1 as a possible D gene (6 bases). Germline loops: CDR1 SGHDT, CDR2 YYEEEE. There are 16 residues in the CDR3. Trimming took off 4 bases at V and 2 bases at J, with 17 bases between the two ends. The CDR3 loop reads CASSLTHREFTDTQYF. The CDR3 region has the DNA TGTGCCAGCAGCCTCACCCACAGGGAGTTCACAGATACGCAGTATTTT.